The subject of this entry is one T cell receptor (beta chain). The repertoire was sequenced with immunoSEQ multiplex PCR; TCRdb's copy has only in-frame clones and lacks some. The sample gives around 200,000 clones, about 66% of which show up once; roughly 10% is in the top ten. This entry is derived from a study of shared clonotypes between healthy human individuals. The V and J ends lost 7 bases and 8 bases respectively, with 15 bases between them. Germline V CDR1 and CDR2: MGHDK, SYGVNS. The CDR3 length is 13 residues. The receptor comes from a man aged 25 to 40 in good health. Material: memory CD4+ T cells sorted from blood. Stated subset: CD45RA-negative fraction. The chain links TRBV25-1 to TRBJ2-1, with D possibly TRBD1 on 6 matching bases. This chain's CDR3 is CASTPSQGDEQFF. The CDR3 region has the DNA TGTGCCAGCACCCCCTCACAGGGCGATGAGCAGTTCTTC.